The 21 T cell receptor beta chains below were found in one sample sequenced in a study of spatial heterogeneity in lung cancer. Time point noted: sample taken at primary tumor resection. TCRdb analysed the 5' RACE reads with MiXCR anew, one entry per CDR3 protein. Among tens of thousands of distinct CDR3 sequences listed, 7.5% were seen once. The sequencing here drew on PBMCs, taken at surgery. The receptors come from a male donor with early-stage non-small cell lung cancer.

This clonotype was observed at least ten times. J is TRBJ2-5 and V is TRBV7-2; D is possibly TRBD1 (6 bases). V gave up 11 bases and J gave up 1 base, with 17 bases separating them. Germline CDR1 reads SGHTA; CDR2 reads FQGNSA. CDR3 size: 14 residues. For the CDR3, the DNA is TGTGCCTGTAGACAGGTCTTTACCCAAGAGACCCAGTACTTC. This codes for CACRQVFTQETQYF.

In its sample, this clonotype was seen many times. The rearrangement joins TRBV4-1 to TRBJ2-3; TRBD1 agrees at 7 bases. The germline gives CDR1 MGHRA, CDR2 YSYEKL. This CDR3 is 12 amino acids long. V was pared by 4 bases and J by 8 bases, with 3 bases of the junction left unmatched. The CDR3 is CASSPPGGTQYF. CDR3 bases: TGCGCCAGCAGCCCCCCAGGGGGTACGCAGTATTTT.

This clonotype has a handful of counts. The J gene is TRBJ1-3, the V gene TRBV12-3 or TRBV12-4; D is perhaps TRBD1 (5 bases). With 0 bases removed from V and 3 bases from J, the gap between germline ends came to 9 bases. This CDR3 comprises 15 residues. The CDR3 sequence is CASSLAGGGGNTIYF. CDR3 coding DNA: TGTGCCAGCAGTTTAGCTGGTGGGGGTGGAAACACCATATATTTT.

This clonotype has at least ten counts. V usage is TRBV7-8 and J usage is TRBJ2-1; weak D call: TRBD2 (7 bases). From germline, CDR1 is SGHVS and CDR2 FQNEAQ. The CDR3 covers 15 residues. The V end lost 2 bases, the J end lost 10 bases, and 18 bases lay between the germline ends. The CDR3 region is CASSLSGGPGFEQFF. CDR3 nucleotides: TGTGCCAGCAGCTTATCGGGGGGCCCTGGGTTCGAGCAGTTCTTC.

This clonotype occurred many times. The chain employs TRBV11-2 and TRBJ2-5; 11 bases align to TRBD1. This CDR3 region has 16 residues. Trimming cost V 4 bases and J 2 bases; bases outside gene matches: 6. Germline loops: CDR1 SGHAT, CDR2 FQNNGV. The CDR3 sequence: CASSYGTGGRQETQYF. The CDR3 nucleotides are TGTGCCAGCAGCTACGGGACAGGGGGAAGGCAAGAGACCCAGTACTTC.

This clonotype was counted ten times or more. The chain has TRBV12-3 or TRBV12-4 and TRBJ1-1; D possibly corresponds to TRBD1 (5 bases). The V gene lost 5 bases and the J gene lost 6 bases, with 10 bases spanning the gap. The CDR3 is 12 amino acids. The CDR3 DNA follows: TGTGCCAGCAGTCGGGGGGGGTCTGAAGCTTTCTTT. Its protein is CASSRGGSEAFF.

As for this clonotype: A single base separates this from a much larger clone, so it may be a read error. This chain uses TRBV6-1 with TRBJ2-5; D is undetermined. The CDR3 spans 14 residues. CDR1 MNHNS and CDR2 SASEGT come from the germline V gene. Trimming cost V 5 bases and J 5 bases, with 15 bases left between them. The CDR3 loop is CASSLGPAVETQYF. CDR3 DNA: TGTGCCAGCAGTCTCGGACCGGCAGTGGAGACCCAGTACTTC.

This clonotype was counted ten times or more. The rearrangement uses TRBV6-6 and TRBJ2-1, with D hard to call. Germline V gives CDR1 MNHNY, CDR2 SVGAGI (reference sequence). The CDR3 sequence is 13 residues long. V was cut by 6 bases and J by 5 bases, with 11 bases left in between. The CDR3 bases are TGTGCCAGCAGCCTAGAACAGAACAATGAGCAGTTCTTC. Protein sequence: CASSLEQNNEQFF.

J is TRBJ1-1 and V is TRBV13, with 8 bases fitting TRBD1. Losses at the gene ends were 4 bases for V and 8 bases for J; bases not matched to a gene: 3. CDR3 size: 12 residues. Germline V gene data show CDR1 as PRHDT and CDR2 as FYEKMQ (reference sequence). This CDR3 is CASSSWTGEAFF. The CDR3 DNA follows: TGTGCCAGCAGCTCGTGGACAGGGGAAGCTTTCTTT.

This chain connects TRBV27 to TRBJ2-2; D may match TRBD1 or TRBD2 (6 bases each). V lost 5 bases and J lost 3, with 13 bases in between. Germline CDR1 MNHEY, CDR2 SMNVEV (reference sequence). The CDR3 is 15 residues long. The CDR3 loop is CASSQRGVDTGELFF. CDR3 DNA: TGTGCCAGCAGTCAAAGGGGGGTAGACACCGGGGAGCTGTTTTTT.

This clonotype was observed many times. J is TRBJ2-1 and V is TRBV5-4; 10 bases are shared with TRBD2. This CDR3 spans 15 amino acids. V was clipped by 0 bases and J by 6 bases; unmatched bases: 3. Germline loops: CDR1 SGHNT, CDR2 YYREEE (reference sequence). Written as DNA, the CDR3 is TGTGCCAGCAGCTTGGATAGCGGGAGGTTCAATGAGCAGTTCTTC. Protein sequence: CASSLDSGRFNEQFF.

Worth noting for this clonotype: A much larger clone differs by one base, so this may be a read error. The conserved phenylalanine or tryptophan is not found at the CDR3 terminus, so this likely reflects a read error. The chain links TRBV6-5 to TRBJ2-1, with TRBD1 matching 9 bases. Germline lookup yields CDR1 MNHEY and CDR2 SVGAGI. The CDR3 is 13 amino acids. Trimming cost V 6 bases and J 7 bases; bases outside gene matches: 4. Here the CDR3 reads CASSLDRGNEQFL. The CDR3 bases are TGTGCCAGCAGCTTAGACAGGGGGAATGAGCAGTTCCTC.

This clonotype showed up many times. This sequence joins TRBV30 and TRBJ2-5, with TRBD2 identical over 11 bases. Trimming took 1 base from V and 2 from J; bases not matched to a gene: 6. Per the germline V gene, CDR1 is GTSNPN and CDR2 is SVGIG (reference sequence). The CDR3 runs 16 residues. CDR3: CAWSAGTSGFQETQYF. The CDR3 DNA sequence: TGTGCCTGGAGTGCGGGGACTAGCGGCTTTCAAGAGACCCAGTACTTC.

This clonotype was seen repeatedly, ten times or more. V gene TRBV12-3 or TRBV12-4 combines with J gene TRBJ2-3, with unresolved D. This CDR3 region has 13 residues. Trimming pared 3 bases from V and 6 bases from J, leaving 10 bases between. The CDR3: CASSFSQRDTQYF. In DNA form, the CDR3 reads TGTGCCAGCAGTTTTTCCCAACGCGATACGCAGTATTTT.

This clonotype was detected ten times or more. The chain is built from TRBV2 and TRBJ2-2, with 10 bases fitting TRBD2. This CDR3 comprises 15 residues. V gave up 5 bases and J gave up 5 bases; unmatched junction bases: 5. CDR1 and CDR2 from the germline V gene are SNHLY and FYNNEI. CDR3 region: CASSLLAGVTGELFF. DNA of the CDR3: TGTGCCAGCAGTTTGCTAGCGGGGGTTACCGGGGAGCTGTTTTTT.

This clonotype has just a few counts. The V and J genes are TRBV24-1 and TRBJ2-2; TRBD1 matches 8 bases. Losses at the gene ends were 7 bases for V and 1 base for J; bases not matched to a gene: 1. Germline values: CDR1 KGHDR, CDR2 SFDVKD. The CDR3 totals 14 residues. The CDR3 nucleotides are TGTGCCACCAGAGGACAGGGGAACACCGGGGAGCTGTTTTTT. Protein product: CATRGQGNTGELFF.

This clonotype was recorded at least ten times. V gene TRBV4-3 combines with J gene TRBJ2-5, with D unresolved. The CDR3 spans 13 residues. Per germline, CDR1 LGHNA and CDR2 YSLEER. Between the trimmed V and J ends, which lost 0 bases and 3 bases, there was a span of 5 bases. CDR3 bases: TGCGCCAGCAGCCAAGATTCAAAAGAGACCCAGTACTTC. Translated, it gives CASSQDSKETQYF.

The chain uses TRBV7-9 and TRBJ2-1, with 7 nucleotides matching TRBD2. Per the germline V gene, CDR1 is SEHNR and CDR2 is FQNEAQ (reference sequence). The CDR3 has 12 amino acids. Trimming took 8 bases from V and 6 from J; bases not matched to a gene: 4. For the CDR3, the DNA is TGTGCCAGCGGAGCGGGAAGCAATGAGCAGTTCTTC. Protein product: CASGAGSNEQFF.

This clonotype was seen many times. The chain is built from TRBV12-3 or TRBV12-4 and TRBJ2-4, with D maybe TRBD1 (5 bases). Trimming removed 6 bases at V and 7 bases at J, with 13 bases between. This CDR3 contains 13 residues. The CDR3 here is CASSPVRDNIQYF. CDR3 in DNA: TGTGCCAGCAGCCCTGTCAGGGATAACATTCAGTACTTC.

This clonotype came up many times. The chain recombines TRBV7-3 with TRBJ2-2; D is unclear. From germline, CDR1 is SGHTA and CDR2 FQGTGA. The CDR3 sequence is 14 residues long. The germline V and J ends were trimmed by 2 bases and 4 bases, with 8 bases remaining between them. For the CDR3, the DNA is TGTGCCAGCAGCTTATTCATGGGCACCGGGGAGCTGTTTTTT. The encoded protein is CASSLFMGTGELFF.

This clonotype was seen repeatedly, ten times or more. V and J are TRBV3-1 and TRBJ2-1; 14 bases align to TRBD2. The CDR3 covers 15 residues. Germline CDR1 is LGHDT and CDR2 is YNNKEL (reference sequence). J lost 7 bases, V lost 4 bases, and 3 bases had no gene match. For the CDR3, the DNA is TGTGCCAGCAGCCGAGGGACTAGCGGGGGTAATGAGCAGTTCTTC. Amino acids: CASSRGTSGGNEQFF.